This is a list of T cell receptor beta chains from one sample in a study of Tregs in tolerant kidney transplant recipients. Libraries were prepared by immunoSEQ multiplex PCR; TCRdb keeps only in-frame clonotypes and omits some of them. The data hold some 250,000 clones, with 80% to 85% observed a single time. Sequencing used CD4+ T cells from blood. Every receptor here comes from a human donor in good health. The CDR3 runs from the conserved cysteine through the conserved F or W. A D gene is named only where the DNA matches it firmly. Clone size is given for some rows only: seen once, a few or many times, or a class if the clone is expanded.

J,size,D,V,DNA,CDR3
TRBJ1-1,once,TRBD1,TRBV5-4,TGTGCCAGCAGCTCGGACGGACAGGGGCACACTGAAGCTTTCTTT,CASSSDGQGHTEAFF
TRBJ1-2,.,TRBD1,TRBV29-1,TGCAGCGTTGACACTCTGACAGGGCTTGGCTACACCTTC,CSVDTLTGLGYTF
TRBJ1-4,.,.,TRBV27,TGTGCCAGCAGTTTTTCCATCAGTAATGAAAAACTGTTTTTT,CASSFSISNEKLFF
TRBJ1-2,.,TRBD1,TRBV5-1,TGCGCCAGCAGCACAGGGGCCTTCTATGGCTACACCTTC,CASSTGAFYGYTF
TRBJ1-2,few,.,TRBV27,TGTGCCAGCAGTTCGGGTGGGAGGGGCGGAGGCTACACCTTC,CASSSGGRGGGYTF
TRBJ1-1,.,.,TRBV7-9,TGTGCCAGCAGCCCCCAGGAAGGTACTGAAGCTTTCTTT,CASSPQEGTEAFF
TRBJ1-6,.,.,TRBV7-8,TGTGCCAGCAGCCCCTACAGGATGGGGAATAATTCACCCCTCCACTTT,CASSPYRMGNNSPLHF
TRBJ1-4,.,.,TRBV5-1,TGCGCCAGCAGAAACGGGATCCCCGGAGGAGAAAAACTGTTTTTT,CASRNGIPGGEKLFF
TRBJ2-7,once,TRBD2,TRBV18,TGTGCCAGCTCCCGGAGCGGGAGTCTCTACGAGCAGTACTTC,CASSRSGSLYEQYF
TRBJ2-1,few,.,TRBV5-4,TGTGCCAGCAGCCTAACCGCAAATGAGCAGTTCTTC,CASSLTANEQFF
TRBJ1-2,.,TRBD1,TRBV6-6,TGTGCCAGCAGACAGGGGGCGGTTGGTGGCTACACCTTC,CASRQGAVGGYTF
TRBJ2-3,.,.,TRBV7-3,TGTGCCAGCAGCTTAACGGCGGATTATACGCAGTATTTT,CASSLTADYTQYF
TRBJ1-1,few,.,TRBV6-5,TGTGCCAGCAGTTACTATAGGGAACTCACTGAAGCTTTCTTT,CASSYYRELTEAFF
TRBJ2-7,once,.,TRBV4-1,TGCGCCAGCAGCCAACCTCCGTCCGGGCTTCCCTACGAGCAGTACTTC,CASSQPPSGLPYEQYF
TRBJ1-2,.,TRBD1,TRBV6-5,TGTGCCAGCAGTTACTCGGGACAGGGGCCCATCGGCTACACCTTC,CASSYSGQGPIGYTF
TRBJ1-6,.,.,TRBV5-1,TGCGCCAGCAGCACCTTAGGAGGGAATTCACCCCTCCACTTT,CASSTLGGNSPLHF
TRBJ1-4,.,.,TRBV11-2,TGTGCCAGCAGCCAAGGAGGGGCGTTTGAAAAACTGTTTTTT,CASSQGGAFEKLFF
TRBJ2-7,once,.,TRBV15,TGTGCCACCAGCAGGGGAGACTTCTACGAGCAGTACTTC,CATSRGDFYEQYF
TRBJ1-1,once,.,TRBV15,TGTGCCACCAGCAGGGGGGAGGGTTTTGACACTGAAGCTTTCTTT,CATSRGEGFDTEAFF
TRBJ2-2,.,.,TRBV5-1,TGCGCCAGCAGCTTGGAGAGGGGAGGAGTCACCGGGGAGCTGTTTTTT,CASSLERGGVTGELFF
TRBJ2-5,.,.,TRBV6-6,TGTGCCAGCATGAGGACTCAGCAAGGGACCCAGTACTTC,CASMRTQQGTQYF
TRBJ2-2,few,.,TRBV6-5,TGTGCCAGCAGTTACGGGAGGATTTCGAACACCGGGGAGCTGTTTTTT,CASSYGRISNTGELFF
TRBJ1-4,.,.,TRBV6-1,TGTGCCAGCAGCTCGGGAGGCCCGGGAGAAAAACTGTTTTTT,CASSSGGPGEKLFF
TRBJ2-3,.,.,TRBV30,TGTGCCTGGAGTGTAGGGCCCGGCACAGATACGCAGTATTTT,CAWSVGPGTDTQYF